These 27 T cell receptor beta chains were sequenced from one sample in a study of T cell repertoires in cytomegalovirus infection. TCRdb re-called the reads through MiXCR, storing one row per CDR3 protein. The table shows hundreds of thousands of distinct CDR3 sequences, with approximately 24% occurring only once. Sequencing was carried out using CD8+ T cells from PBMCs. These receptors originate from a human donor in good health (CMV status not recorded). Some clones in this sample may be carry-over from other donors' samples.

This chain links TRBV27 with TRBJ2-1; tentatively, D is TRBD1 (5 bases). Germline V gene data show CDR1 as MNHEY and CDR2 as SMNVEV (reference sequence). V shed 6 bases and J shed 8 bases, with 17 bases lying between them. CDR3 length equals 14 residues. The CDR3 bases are TGTGCCAGCAGCTTCTCAGGGAAGTGGTATGAGCAGTTCTTC. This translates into CASSFSGKWYEQFF.

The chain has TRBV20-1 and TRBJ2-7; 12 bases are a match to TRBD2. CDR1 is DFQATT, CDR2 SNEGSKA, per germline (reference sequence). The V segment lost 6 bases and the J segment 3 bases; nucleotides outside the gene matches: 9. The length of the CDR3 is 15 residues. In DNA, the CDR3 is TGCAGTGCGTCCGGGACTAGCGGGTTAGACTACGAGCAGTACGTC. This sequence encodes CSASGTSGLDYEQYV.

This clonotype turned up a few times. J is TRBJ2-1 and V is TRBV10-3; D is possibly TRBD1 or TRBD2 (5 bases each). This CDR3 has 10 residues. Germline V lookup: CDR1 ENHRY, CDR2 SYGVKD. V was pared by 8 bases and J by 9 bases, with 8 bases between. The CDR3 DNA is TGTGCCATCGGGGGAGTTGAGCAGTTCTTC. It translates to CAIGGVEQFF.

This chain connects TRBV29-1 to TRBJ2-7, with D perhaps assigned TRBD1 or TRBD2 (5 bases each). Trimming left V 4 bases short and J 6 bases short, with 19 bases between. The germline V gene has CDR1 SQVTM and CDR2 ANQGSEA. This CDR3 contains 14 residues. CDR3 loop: CSVGRDLASSEQYF. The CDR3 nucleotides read TGCAGCGTTGGCCGGGACCTCGCATCGTCCGAGCAGTACTTC.

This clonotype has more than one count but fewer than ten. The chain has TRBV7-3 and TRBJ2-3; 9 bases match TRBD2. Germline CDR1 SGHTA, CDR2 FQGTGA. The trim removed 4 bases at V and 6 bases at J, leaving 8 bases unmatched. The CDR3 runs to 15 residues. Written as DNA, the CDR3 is TGTGCCAGCAGCTATAGCGGGGGCCCAGGGGATACGCAGTATTTT. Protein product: CASSYSGGPGDTQYF.

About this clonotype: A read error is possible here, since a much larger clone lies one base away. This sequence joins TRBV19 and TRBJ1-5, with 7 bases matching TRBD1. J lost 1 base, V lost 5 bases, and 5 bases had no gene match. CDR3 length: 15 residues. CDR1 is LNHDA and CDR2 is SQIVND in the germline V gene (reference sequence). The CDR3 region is CASSFRGDSNQPQHF. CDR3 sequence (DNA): TGTGCCAGTAGTTTCAGGGGGGACAGCAATCAGCCCCAGCATTTT.

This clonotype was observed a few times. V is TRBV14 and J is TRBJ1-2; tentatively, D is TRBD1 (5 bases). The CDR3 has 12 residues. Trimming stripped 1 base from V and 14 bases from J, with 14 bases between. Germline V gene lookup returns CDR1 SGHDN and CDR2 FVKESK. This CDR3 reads CASSQVQADETF. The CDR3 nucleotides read TGTGCCAGCAGCCAAGTACAGGCTGATGAGACCTTC.

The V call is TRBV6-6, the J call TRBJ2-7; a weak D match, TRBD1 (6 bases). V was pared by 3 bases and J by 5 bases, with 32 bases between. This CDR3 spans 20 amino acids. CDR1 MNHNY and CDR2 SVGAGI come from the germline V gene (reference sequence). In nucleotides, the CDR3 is TGTGCCAGCAGTTATTTATCCTTATTCGAAGGACAGACGATAGAAGACGAGCAGTACTTC. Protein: CASSYLSLFEGQTIEDEQYF.

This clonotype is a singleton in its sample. CDR3 amino acids: CASSQGGSEGADEQFF. CDR3 sequence (DNA): TGTGCCAGCAGCCAAGGCGGCAGCGAGGGGGCGGATGAGCAGTTCTTC. The genes are TRBV3-1 and TRBJ2-1; TRBD1 matches at 7 bases. This CDR3 comprises 16 residues. J lost 8 bases, V lost 1 base, and 11 bases had no gene match. CDR1 is LGHDT, CDR2 YNNKEL, per germline (reference sequence).

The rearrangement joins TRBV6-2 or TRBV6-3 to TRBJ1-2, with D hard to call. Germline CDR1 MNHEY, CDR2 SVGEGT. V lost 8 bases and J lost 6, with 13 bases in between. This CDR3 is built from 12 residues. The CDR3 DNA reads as TGTGCCAGCCCGCCGGGCCCACATGGCTACACCTTC. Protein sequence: CASPPGPHGYTF.

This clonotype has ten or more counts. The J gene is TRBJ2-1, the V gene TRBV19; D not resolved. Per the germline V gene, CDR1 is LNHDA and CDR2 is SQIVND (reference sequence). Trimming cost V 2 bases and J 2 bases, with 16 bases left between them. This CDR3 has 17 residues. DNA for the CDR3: TGTGCCAGTAGTATAATATTTGGGCCCTCGGCCTACAATGAGCAGTTCTTC. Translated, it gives CASSIIFGPSAYNEQFF.

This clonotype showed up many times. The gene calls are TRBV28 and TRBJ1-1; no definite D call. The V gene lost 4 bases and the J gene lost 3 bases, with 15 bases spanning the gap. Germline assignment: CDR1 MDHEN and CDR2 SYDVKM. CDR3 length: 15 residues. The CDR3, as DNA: TGTGCCAGCAGTTCGATAGAAGACAAATACACTGAAGCTTTCTTT. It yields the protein CASSSIEDKYTEAFF.

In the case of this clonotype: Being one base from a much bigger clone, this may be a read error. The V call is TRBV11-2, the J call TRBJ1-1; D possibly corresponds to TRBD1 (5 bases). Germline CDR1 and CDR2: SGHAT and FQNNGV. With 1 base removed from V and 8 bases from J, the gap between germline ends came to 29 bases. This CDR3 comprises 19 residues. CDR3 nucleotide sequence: TGTGCCAGCAGCTTAGTCCGGAGTCAAGCGGGACTAAAGGTAATAGAAGCTTTCTTT. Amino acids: CASSLVRSQAGLKVIEAFF.

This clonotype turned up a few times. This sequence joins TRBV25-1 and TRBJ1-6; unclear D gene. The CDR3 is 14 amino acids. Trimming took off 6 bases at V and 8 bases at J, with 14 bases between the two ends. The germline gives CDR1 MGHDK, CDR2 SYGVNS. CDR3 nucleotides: TGTGCCAGCAGGAAGACTATTGCGGATTCACCCCTCCACTTT. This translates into CASRKTIADSPLHF.

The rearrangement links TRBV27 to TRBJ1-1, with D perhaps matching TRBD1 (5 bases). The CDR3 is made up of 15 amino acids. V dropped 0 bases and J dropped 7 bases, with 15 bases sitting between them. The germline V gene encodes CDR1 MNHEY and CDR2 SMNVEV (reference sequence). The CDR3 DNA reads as TGTGCCAGCAGTTTATCGAGCGGGGGTTGGGGTGAAGCTTTCTTT. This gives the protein CASSLSSGGWGEAFF.

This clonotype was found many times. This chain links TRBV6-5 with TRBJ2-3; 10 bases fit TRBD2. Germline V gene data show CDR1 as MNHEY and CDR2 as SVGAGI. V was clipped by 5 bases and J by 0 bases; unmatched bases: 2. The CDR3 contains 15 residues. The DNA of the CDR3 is TGTGCCAGCAGTCGGACTAGCGGAAGCACAGATACGCAGTATTTT. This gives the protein CASSRTSGSTDTQYF.

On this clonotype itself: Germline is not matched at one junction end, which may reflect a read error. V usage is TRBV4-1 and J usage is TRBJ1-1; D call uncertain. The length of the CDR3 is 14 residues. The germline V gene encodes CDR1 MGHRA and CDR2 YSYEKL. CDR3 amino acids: CASSQDFNRAEAFF. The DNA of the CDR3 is TGTGCCAGCAGCCAAGATTTCAATCGGGCCGAAGCTTTCTTT.

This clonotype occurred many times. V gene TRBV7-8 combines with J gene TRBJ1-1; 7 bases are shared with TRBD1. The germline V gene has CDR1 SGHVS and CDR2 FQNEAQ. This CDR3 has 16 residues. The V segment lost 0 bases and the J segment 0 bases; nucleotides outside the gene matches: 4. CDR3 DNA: TGTGCCAGCAGCTTAGCAGTCGGGACAGTGAACACTGAAGCTTTCTTT. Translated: CASSLAVGTVNTEAFF.

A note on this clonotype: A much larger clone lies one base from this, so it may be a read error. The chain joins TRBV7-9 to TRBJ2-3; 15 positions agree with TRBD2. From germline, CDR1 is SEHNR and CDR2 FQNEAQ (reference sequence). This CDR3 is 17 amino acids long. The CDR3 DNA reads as TGTGTCAGCAGCGGACGGACTAGCGGGGGGGCAGGGGATACGCAGTATTTT. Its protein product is CVSSGRTSGGAGDTQYF. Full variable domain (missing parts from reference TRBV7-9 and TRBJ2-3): DTGVSQNPRHKITKRGQNVTFRCDPISEHNRLYWYRQTLGQGPEFLTYFQNEAQLEKSRLLSDRFSAERPKGSFSTLEIQRTEQGDSAMYLCVSSGRTSGGAGDTQYFGPGTRLTVL.

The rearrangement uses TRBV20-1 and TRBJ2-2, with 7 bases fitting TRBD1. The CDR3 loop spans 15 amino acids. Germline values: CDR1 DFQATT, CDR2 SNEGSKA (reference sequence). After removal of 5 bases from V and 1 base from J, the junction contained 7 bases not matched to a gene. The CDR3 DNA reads TGCAGTGCTCTAGGGGGCGGAGAGAACACCGGGGAGCTGTTTTTT. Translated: CSALGGGENTGELFF.

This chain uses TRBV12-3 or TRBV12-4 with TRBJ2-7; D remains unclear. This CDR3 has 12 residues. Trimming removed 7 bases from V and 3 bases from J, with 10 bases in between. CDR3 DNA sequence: TGTGCCAGCACCAAGGACCTCTACGAGCAGTACTTC. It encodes CASTKDLYEQYF.

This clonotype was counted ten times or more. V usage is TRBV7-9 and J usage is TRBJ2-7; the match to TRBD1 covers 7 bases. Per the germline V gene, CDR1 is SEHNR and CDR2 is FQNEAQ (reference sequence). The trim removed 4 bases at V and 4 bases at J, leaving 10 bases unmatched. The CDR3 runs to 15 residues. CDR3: CASSSTGTAPYEQYF. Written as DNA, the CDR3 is TGTGCCAGCAGCTCTACCGGGACAGCTCCTTACGAGCAGTACTTC.

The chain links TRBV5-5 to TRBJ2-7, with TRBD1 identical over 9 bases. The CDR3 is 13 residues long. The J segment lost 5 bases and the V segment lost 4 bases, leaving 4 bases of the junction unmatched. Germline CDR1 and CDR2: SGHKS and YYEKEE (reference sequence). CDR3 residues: CASSRDRVDEQYF. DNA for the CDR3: TGTGCCAGCAGCCGGGACAGGGTCGACGAGCAGTACTTC.

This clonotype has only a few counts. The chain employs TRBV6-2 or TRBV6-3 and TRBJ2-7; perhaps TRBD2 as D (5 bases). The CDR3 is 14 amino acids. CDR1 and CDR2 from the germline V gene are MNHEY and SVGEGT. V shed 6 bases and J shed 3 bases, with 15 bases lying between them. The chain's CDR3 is CASSSGPRDYEQYV. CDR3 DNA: TGTGCCAGCAGCTCCGGGCCCCGGGACTACGAGCAGTACGTC.

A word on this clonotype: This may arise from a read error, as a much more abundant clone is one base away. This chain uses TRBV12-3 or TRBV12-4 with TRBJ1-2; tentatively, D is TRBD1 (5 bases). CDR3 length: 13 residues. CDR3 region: CASSLGGGIGHTF. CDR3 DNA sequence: TGTGCCAGCAGTTTAGGGGGGGGTATTGGCCACACCTTC.

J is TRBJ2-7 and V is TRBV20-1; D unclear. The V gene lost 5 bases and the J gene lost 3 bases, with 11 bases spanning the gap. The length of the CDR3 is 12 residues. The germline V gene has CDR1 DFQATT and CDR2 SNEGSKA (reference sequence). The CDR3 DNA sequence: TGCAGTGCTCGTGGTCTGAACTACGAGCAGTACTTC. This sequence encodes CSARGLNYEQYF.

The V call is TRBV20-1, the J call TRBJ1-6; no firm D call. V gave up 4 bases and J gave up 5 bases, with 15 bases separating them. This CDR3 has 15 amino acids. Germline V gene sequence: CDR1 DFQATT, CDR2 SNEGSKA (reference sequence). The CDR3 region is CSATDPEWNNSPLHF. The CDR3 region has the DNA TGCAGTGCTACGGACCCGGAATGGAATAATTCACCCCTCCACTTT.